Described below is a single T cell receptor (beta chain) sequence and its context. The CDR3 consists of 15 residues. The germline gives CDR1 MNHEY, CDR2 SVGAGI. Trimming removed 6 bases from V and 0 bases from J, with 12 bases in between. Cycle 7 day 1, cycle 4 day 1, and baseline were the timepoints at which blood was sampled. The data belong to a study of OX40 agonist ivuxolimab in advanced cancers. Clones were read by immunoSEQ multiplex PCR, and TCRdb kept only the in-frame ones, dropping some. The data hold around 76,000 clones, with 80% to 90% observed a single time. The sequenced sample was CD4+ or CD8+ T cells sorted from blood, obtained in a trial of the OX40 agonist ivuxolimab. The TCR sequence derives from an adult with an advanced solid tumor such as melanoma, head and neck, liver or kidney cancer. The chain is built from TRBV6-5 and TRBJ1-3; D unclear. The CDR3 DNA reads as TGTGCCAGCAGAATTGGTGGCGGCTCTGGAAACACCATATATTTT. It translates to CASRIGGGSGNTIYF.